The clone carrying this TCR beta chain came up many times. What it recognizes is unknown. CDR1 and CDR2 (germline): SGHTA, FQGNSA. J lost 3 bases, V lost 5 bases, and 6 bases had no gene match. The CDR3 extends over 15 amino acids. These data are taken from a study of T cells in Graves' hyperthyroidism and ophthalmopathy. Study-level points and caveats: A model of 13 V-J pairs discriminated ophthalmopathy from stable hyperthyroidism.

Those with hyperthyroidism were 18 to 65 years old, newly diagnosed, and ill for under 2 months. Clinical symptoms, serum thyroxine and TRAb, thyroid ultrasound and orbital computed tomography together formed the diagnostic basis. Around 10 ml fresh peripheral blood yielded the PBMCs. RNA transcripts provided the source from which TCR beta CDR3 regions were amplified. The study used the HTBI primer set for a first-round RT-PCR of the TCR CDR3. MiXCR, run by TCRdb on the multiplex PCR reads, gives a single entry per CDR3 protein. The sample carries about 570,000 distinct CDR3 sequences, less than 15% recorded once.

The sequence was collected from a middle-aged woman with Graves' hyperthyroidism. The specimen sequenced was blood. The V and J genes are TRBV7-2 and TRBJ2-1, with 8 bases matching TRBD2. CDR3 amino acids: CASSQSGSGYNEQFF. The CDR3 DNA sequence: TGTGCCAGCAGCCAAAGCGGGAGTGGCTACAATGAGCAGTTCTTC.